The subject of this entry is one T cell receptor (beta chain). Its target is unknown. The PCR contained 60 Vbeta and 13 Jbeta primers. Per the original data handling: A later analysis counted approximately 80 million unique TCR beta chains, 9.5 million to 13 million shared. Generated by immunoSEQ multiplex PCR, the TCRdb table keeps only in-frame clones and is missing some. D and trimming come from the DNA, and the V and J calls and clone size come from that table. The table shows about 150,000 clones, with roughly four fifths occurring only once. The germline gives CDR1 SEHNR, CDR2 FQNEAQ (reference sequence). Trimming took 6 bases from V and 2 from J; bases not matched to a gene: 4. The CDR3 consists of 14 residues. This sample is drawn from a study of cytomegalovirus exposure and HLA in healthy donors. Findings of the study overall: A few CMV-associated chains were confirmed in vitro to be specific for CMV antigens. TCR beta V segments were, for the most part, productive about 90% or about 30% of the time in an earlier analysis. 87-base-pair reads could not separate some V segments, including TRBV6-2 and TRBV6-3.

The receptor comes from a man aged 40-49 years in good health and CMV-seronegative. The chain has TRBV7-9 and TRBJ2-3; 8 bases fit TRBD2. Sequenced input: PBMCs. The DNA of the CDR3 is TGTGCCAGCAGTCTTGGACTAGCCACAGATACGCAGTATTTT. It translates to CASSLGLATDTQYF.